The 27 T cell receptor beta chains given below trace back to one sample, sequenced in a study of T-cell reconstitution after alpha-beta-depleted transplantation in children. Unique molecular identifiers were used in preparing the TCRbeta library. TCRdb reprocessed the PCR reads via MiXCR and lists one record per CDR3 protein. This table holds 350,000 to 450,000 distinct CDR3 sequences, about 20% found once. The sample here was PBMCs from the stem cell graft donor, taken from the stem cell graft. The receptors come from a human donor who donated a stem cell graft to a child with acute myeloid leukemia.

Only a few counts were recorded for this clonotype. The rearrangement links TRBV12-3 or TRBV12-4 to TRBJ2-7; TRBD1 agrees at 7 bases. With 5 bases clipped from V and 0 bases from J, the junction kept 7 bases outside the gene matches. This CDR3 region has 15 residues. CDR3 loop: CASSPGQVLSYEQYF. The CDR3 DNA is TGTGCCAGCAGTCCAGGACAGGTTCTCTCCTACGAGCAGTACTTC.

This clonotype has ten or more counts. This rearrangement joins TRBV9 to TRBJ2-7; D remains ambiguous. From germline, CDR1 is SGDLS and CDR2 YYNGEE. V was shortened by 0 bases and J by 0 bases, with 10 bases between the two germline ends. The CDR3 has 15 amino acids. CDR3 in amino acids: CASSVGPDNSYEQYF. CDR3 DNA sequence: TGTGCCAGCAGCGTAGGACCAGACAACTCCTACGAGCAGTACTTC.

The rearrangement links TRBV29-1 to TRBJ2-2; 7 nucleotides match TRBD2. CDR1 and CDR2 from the germline V gene are SQVTM and ANQGSEA. With 7 bases clipped from V and 7 bases from J, the junction kept 3 bases outside the gene matches. This CDR3 comprises 11 residues. The CDR3 loop is CSGTSVGELFF. The CDR3 coding sequence is TGCAGCGGGACTAGTGTCGGGGAGCTGTTTTTT.

The V and J genes are TRBV12-3 or TRBV12-4 and TRBJ2-5; TRBD2 agrees at 10 bases. With 6 bases clipped from V and 4 bases from J, the junction kept 2 bases outside the gene matches. The length of the CDR3 is 13 residues. The CDR3 protein is CASRRLAGETQYF. DNA for the CDR3: TGTGCCAGCAGGCGACTAGCGGGAGAGACCCAGTACTTC.

This clonotype was picked up a small number of times. Here the CDR3 DNA reads TGTGCTAGCAACCGGGACATTAGCAATCAGCCCCAGCATTTT. Translating gives CASNRDISNQPQHF. The chain joins TRBV12-5 to TRBJ1-5; a weak D match, TRBD1 (6 bases). V shed 9 bases and J shed 0 bases, with 12 bases lying between them. Germline assignment: CDR1 LGHNT and CDR2 FRNRAP. There are 14 residues in the CDR3.

Only a few counts were recorded for this clonotype. Here the CDR3 reads CASSIDDWWMNTGELFF. CDR3 nucleotide sequence: TGTGCCAGTAGTATAGACGATTGGTGGATGAACACCGGGGAGCTGTTTTTT. The V call is TRBV19, the J call TRBJ2-2; D not certain. The CDR3 loop spans 17 amino acids. Looked up from germline, CDR1 is LNHDA and CDR2 is SQIVND (reference sequence). Trimming left V 0 bases short and J 1 base short, with 12 bases between.

This clonotype appeared many times. J is TRBJ1-5 and V is TRBV20-1, with D unclear. Trimming took 0 bases from V and 5 from J, leaving 14 bases between them. The germline gives CDR1 DFQATT, CDR2 SNEGSKA (reference sequence). The CDR3 extends over 15 amino acids. CDR3 protein: CSARESGRRDQPQHF. The CDR3 region has the DNA TGCAGTGCTAGAGAGTCGGGCAGGCGGGATCAGCCCCAGCATTTT.

J is TRBJ2-3 and V is TRBV30, with D perhaps matching TRBD1 or TRBD2 (5 bases each). The CDR3 sequence is 13 residues long. The germline CDR1 and CDR2 sequences are GTSNPN and SVGIG (reference sequence). V was shortened by 4 bases and J by 4 bases, with 12 bases between the two germline ends. CDR3 sequence reads: CAWTRGVPDTQYF. The CDR3 DNA follows: TGTGCCTGGACCCGAGGGGTGCCAGATACGCAGTATTTT.

A remark on this clonotype: One end of the junction is discordant with germline, which a read error may explain. The chain has TRBV7-7 and TRBJ2-7; TRBD2 matches 7 bases. The CDR3 has 14 amino acids. The V gene's germline CDR1 is SSHAT and CDR2 FNYEAQ (reference sequence). DNA of the CDR3: TGTGCTAGCAGCTTCCCGCAGCGGGACTACGAGCAGTACTTC. Translated, it gives CASSFPQRDYEQYF.

This clonotype was seen a few times. The J gene is TRBJ2-7, the V gene TRBV20-1; 8 positions agree with TRBD2. V shed 0 bases and J 5 bases; nucleotides not matched to a gene: 9. Per the germline V gene, CDR1 is DFQATT and CDR2 is SNEGSKA (reference sequence). The CDR3 consists of 15 residues. CDR3 sequence: CSARDPSGSWDEQYF. CDR3 sequence (DNA): TGCAGTGCTAGAGACCCAAGCGGGAGCTGGGACGAGCAGTACTTC.

This clonotype was seen repeatedly, ten times or more. The gene calls are TRBV12-3 or TRBV12-4 and TRBJ1-2; D unresolved. V shed 6 bases and J shed 5 bases, with 7 bases lying between them. CDR3 length equals 11 residues. CDR3 region: CASSGPYGYTF. CDR3 nucleotides: TGTGCCAGCAGCGGACCTTATGGCTACACCTTC.

The CDR3 region is CSASRGRGSEQFF. CDR3 in DNA: TGCAGTGCTAGTCGCGGGAGGGGCAGTGAGCAGTTCTTC. The gene calls are TRBV20-1 and TRBJ2-1; 9 bases map to TRBD2. Germline-derived CDR1 and CDR2 are DFQATT and SNEGSKA (reference sequence). The CDR3 runs 13 residues. J was trimmed by 9 bases and V by 3 bases; bases with no gene match: 6.

The V call is TRBV7-9, the J call TRBJ2-3; a weak D match, TRBD2 (6 bases). V was trimmed by 4 bases and J by 1 base, leaving 12 bases between them. Germline CDR1 SEHNR, CDR2 FQNEAQ (reference sequence). This CDR3 region has 15 residues. As DNA, the CDR3 is TGTGCCAGCAGCTGGGAGGAGAAGGGCACAGATACGCAGTATTTT. Protein product: CASSWEEKGTDTQYF.

This chain connects TRBV5-1 to TRBJ2-7; maybe TRBD2 (6 bases). This CDR3 has 16 amino acids. V was cut by 3 bases and J by 2 bases, with 18 bases left in between. Germline V gives CDR1 SGHRS, CDR2 YFSETQ. CDR3 DNA sequence: TGCGCCAGCAGCTCGACACTTAGCGGACTGGCCTACGAGCAGTACTTC. Its protein is CASSSTLSGLAYEQYF.

Many counts were recorded for this clonotype. This chain links TRBV6-5 with TRBJ2-1; no firm D call. The CDR3 is made up of 14 amino acids. Trimming removed 0 bases from V and 7 bases from J, with 10 bases in between. Germline assignment: CDR1 MNHEY and CDR2 SVGAGI. CDR3 loop: CASSYSLTGNEQFF. The CDR3 nucleotides are TGTGCCAGCAGTTACTCCCTCACCGGGAATGAGCAGTTCTTC.

The V and J genes are TRBV12-3 or TRBV12-4 and TRBJ2-7; 7 nucleotides line up with TRBD1. The V gene end was trimmed by 2 bases and the J gene end by 0 bases; junction bases not matched to a gene: 1. This CDR3 comprises 14 residues. CDR3: CASSLTGVSYEQYF. CDR3 bases: TGTGCCAGCAGTTTAACAGGGGTCTCCTACGAGCAGTACTTC.

This clonotype has ten or more counts. This chain uses TRBV5-1 with TRBJ2-3; no clear D. Trimming removed 1 base from V and 6 bases from J, with 6 bases in between. The CDR3 extends over 12 amino acids. Germline V CDR1 and CDR2: SGHRS, YFSETQ. The DNA for the CDR3 is TGCGCCAGCAGCTTGAAAAGGGATACGCAGTATTTT. It translates to CASSLKRDTQYF.

This chain uses TRBV4-1 with TRBJ2-1; no clear D. The CDR3 sequence is 17 residues long. Trimming shortened V by 1 base and J by 3 bases, and 16 bases separated the two germline ends. Germline V gives CDR1 MGHRA, CDR2 YSYEKL. Here the CDR3 DNA reads TGCGCCAGCAGCCAAGGGGCGGCTACCTCAAACTACAATGAGCAGTTCTTC. It codes for CASSQGAATSNYNEQFF.

The chain uses TRBV27 and TRBJ2-3; 14 bases fit TRBD2. V lost 5 bases to trimming and J lost 5 bases; unmatched junction nucleotides: 3. CDR1 is MNHEY, CDR2 SMNVEV, per germline (reference sequence). The CDR3 has 15 residues. The CDR3 region is CASSGLAGGKDTQYF. The CDR3 nucleotides are TGTGCCAGCAGTGGACTAGCGGGGGGAAAAGATACGCAGTATTTT.

This clonotype was seen ten or more times. This rearrangement joins TRBV29-1 to TRBJ2-3; the match to TRBD2 covers 9 bases. CDR1 is SQVTM and CDR2 is ANQGSEA in the germline V gene. The CDR3 is made up of 13 amino acids. Trimming at V came to 4 bases and at J to 2 bases, leaving 1 base not matched to a gene. CDR3 amino acids: CSVGTSVTDTQYF. The CDR3 DNA reads TGCAGCGTTGGGACTAGCGTCACAGATACGCAGTATTTT.

CDR3 DNA: TGCAGTGCCCAGGCGGGACCTTGGATTTATAATTCACCCCTCCACTTT. Its translation: CSAQAGPWIYNSPLHF. This rearrangement joins TRBV20-1 to TRBJ1-6, with D possibly matching TRBD1 (5 bases). The CDR3 runs to 16 residues. Germline V gives CDR1 DFQATT, CDR2 SNEGSKA (reference sequence). Trimming shortened V by 6 bases and J by 4 bases, and 19 bases separated the two germline ends.

This rearrangement joins TRBV28 to TRBJ2-1; the D gene is possibly TRBD2 (7 bases). The CDR3 spans 15 residues. V was pared by 7 bases and J by 5 bases, with 18 bases between. Per germline, CDR1 MDHEN and CDR2 SYDVKM. The CDR3 DNA reads as TGTGCCAGCACCACCCCTCGGGGGGCCAACAATGAGCAGTTCTTC. Its translation is CASTTPRGANNEQFF.

This chain uses TRBV2 with TRBJ2-1; tentative D call: TRBD2 (6 bases). CDR1 and CDR2 from the germline V gene are SNHLY and FYNNEI. The length of the CDR3 is 13 residues. V shed 1 base and J shed 8 bases, with 9 bases lying between them. The CDR3 protein is CASSEVRRDEQFF. The CDR3 bases are TGTGCCAGCAGTGAAGTTAGGAGGGATGAGCAGTTCTTC. The whole variable domain, filled in from reference TRBV2 and TRBJ2-1, reads EPEVTQTPSHQVTQMGQEVILRCVPISNHLYFYWYRQILGQKVEFLVSFYNNEISEKSEIFDDQFSVERPDGSNFTLKIRSTKLEDSAMYFCASSEVRRDEQFFGPGTRLTVL.

This clonotype occurred many times. This sequence joins TRBV20-1 and TRBJ2-5; 8 positions match TRBD2. J was trimmed by 4 bases and V by 3 bases; bases with no gene match: 10. Germline CDR1 is DFQATT and CDR2 is SNEGSKA (reference sequence). CDR3 length equals 15 residues. CDR3 sequence reads: CSASGSGRVGETQYF. In DNA form, the CDR3 reads TGCAGTGCTAGCGGCAGCGGGAGAGTCGGAGAGACCCAGTACTTC.

The chain uses TRBV27 and TRBJ2-7; 9 bases map to TRBD2. The CDR3 length is 15 residues. CDR1 is MNHEY and CDR2 is SMNVEV in the germline V gene (reference sequence). Trimming took 2 bases from V and 3 from J; bases not matched to a gene: 5. The CDR3 is CASSLKPSGNYEQYF. In nucleotides, the CDR3 is TGTGCCAGCAGTTTAAAGCCTAGCGGGAACTACGAGCAGTACTTC.

V usage is TRBV27 and J usage is TRBJ2-2; D call uncertain. This CDR3 is 12 amino acids long. Germline loops: CDR1 MNHEY, CDR2 SMNVEV (reference sequence). V was pared by 3 bases and J by 7 bases, with 6 bases between. The chain's CDR3 is CASSFGLGELFF. CDR3 nucleotide sequence: TGTGCCAGCAGTTTCGGGCTCGGGGAGCTGTTTTTT.

V and J are TRBV5-5 and TRBJ2-5; D may be TRBD1 or TRBD2 (5 bases each). From germline, CDR1 is SGHKS and CDR2 YYEKEE (reference sequence). V was clipped by 1 base and J by 3 bases, with 10 bases between them. The CDR3 has 14 residues. The CDR3 DNA is TGTGCCAGCAGCTTGATCGGGACCGAAGAGACCCAGTACTTC. It translates to CASSLIGTEETQYF.